Listed here are 12 T cell receptor beta chains from one sample, sequenced in a study of shared clonotypes between healthy human individuals. TCRdb keeps only in-frame clones here, not all; method: immunoSEQ multiplex PCR. Of approximately 1,500,000 clones listed, 95% to 99% were seen once; the top ten hold around 0.47%. Sequencing used naive CD4+ T cells sorted from blood. Sample subset: CD45RA+ positively selected. The receptors were gathered from a man under 40 in good health.

For the CDR3, the DNA is TGTGCCAGTAGTAGCAGCCAGTATAGCAATCAGCCCCAGCATTTT. Its protein is CASSSSQYSNQPQHF. This rearrangement joins TRBV19 to TRBJ1-5; D ambiguous. From germline, CDR1 is LNHDA and CDR2 SQIVND (reference sequence). This CDR3 contains 15 residues. Trimming removed 4 bases from V and 0 bases from J, with 10 bases in between. Drawing the rest from reference TRBV19 and TRBJ1-5, the complete variable domain is DGGITQSPKYLFRKEGQNVTLSCEQNLNHDAMYWYRQDPGQGLRLIYYSQIVNDFQKGDIAEGYSVSREKKESFPLTVTSAQKNPTAFYLCASSSSQYSNQPQHFGDGTRLSIL.

V is TRBV19 and J is TRBJ1-4; 8 bases are shared with TRBD1. CDR3 length: 11 residues. CDR1 is LNHDA, CDR2 SQIVND, per germline (reference sequence). The V gene end was trimmed by 5 bases and the J gene end by 13 bases; junction bases not matched to a gene: 3. The CDR3 nucleotides read TGTGCCAGTAGTTCACAGGGGGGACTGTTTTTT. Protein: CASSSQGGLFF.

A note on this clone: Within the sample, other DNA sequences also encode this same CDR3. The chain has TRBV18 and TRBJ2-1; 7 bases align to TRBD2. V gave up 3 bases and J gave up 7 bases; unmatched junction bases: 9. Germline V gene data show CDR1 as KGHSH and CDR2 as LQKENI. This CDR3 is 15 amino acids long. The CDR3 region has the DNA TGTGCCAGCTCACCTTTGGCGGGAGCGGGAAATGAGCAGTTCTTC. It encodes CASSPLAGAGNEQFF.

A single count supports this clone. This rearrangement joins TRBV7-9 to TRBJ1-2; D perhaps matches TRBD1 (5 bases). Trimming stripped 0 bases from V and 5 bases from J, with 7 bases between. The CDR3 loop spans 13 amino acids. Germline V gene data show CDR1 as SEHNR and CDR2 as FQNEAQ (reference sequence). CDR3 residues: CASSLAGRYGYTF. The CDR3 DNA sequence: TGTGCCAGCAGCTTAGCGGGACGGTATGGCTACACCTTC.

J is TRBJ2-1 and V is TRBV29-1; D unresolved. Trimming took off 2 bases at V and 8 bases at J, with 16 bases between the two ends. Germline V gives CDR1 SQVTM, CDR2 ANQGSEA. The CDR3 loop spans 14 amino acids. The CDR3 here is CSVEPSKPYDEQFF. For the CDR3, the DNA is TGCAGCGTTGAACCGTCAAAGCCGTACGATGAGCAGTTCTTC.

The chain links TRBV7-2 to TRBJ1-1; the D is unclear. CDR1 is SGHTA and CDR2 is FQGNSA in the germline V gene. The CDR3 extends over 13 amino acids. Trimming stripped 4 bases from V and 3 bases from J, with 9 bases between. CDR3 region: CASSSRQDTEAFF. CDR3 DNA: TGTGCCAGCAGCTCCCGTCAGGACACTGAAGCTTTCTTT. The whole variable domain, filled in from reference TRBV7-2 and TRBJ1-1, reads GAGVSQSPSNKVTEKGKDVELRCDPISGHTALYWYRQSLGQGLEFLIYFQGNSAPDKSGLPSDRFSAERTGGSVSTLTIQRTQQEDSAVYLCASSSRQDTEAFFGQGTRLTVV.

The sample holds one count of this clone. This chain joins TRBV5-1 and TRBJ2-3; a possible D gene is TRBD1 (6 bases). Germline loops: CDR1 SGHRS, CDR2 YFSETQ. The ends were cut back, 4 bases at V and 2 bases at J, with 17 bases in the middle. This CDR3 is built from 16 residues. CDR3 nucleotide sequence: TGCGCCAGCAGCCACGGACAGCCCCATATCACAGATACGCAGTATTTT. The encoded protein is CASSHGQPHITDTQYF.

J is TRBJ2-7 and V is TRBV25-1, with 10 bases that match TRBD1. J gave up 1 base and V 8 bases, and 5 bases lay outside the gene matches. The CDR3 spans 14 residues. CDR1 and CDR2 (germline): MGHDK, SYGVNS. CDR3 sequence reads: CASAGTGVSYEQYF. Written as DNA, the CDR3 is TGTGCCAGCGCCGGGACAGGGGTTTCCTACGAGCAGTACTTC.

This chain connects TRBV7-8 to TRBJ1-4, with D possibly TRBD1 on 5 matching bases. The CDR3 contains 15 residues. Trimming stripped 4 bases from V and 3 bases from J, with 12 bases between. Germline V gene lookup returns CDR1 SGHVS and CDR2 FQNEAQ. CDR3 nucleotide sequence: TGTGCCAGCAGCTATAGGGGTTCGGCTAATGAAAAACTGTTTTTT. This gives the protein CASSYRGSANEKLFF.

The count of this clone is one. The V gene is TRBV28, the J gene TRBJ2-2, with D possibly TRBD1 on 6 matching bases. The CDR3 is made up of 14 amino acids. V was clipped by 8 bases and J by 7 bases, with 17 bases between them. Germline values: CDR1 MDHEN, CDR2 SYDVKM. CDR3 sequence reads: CASGWDIAVGELFF. The CDR3 DNA reads TGTGCCAGCGGTTGGGACATTGCTGTCGGGGAGCTGTTTTTT.

The CDR3 spells CASSNDRGTSTDTQYF. The CDR3 nucleotides read TGCGCCAGCAGCAACGACAGGGGGACCAGCACAGATACGCAGTATTTT. The rearrangement joins TRBV5-1 to TRBJ2-3, with 9 bases that match TRBD1. This CDR3 contains 16 residues. With V trimmed by 4 bases and J by 0 bases, 6 bases remained unmatched. Germline assignment: CDR1 SGHRS and CDR2 YFSETQ.

J is TRBJ2-3 and V is TRBV7-9; 8 bases are a match to TRBD2. This CDR3 contains 16 residues. The germline V gene encodes CDR1 SEHNR and CDR2 FQNEAQ (reference sequence). V shed 3 bases and J 7 bases; nucleotides not matched to a gene: 12. The CDR3 protein is CASSFFGGTSFHTQYF. The CDR3 nucleotides are TGTGCCAGCAGCTTCTTCGGTGGGACTAGTTTTCATACGCAGTATTTT.